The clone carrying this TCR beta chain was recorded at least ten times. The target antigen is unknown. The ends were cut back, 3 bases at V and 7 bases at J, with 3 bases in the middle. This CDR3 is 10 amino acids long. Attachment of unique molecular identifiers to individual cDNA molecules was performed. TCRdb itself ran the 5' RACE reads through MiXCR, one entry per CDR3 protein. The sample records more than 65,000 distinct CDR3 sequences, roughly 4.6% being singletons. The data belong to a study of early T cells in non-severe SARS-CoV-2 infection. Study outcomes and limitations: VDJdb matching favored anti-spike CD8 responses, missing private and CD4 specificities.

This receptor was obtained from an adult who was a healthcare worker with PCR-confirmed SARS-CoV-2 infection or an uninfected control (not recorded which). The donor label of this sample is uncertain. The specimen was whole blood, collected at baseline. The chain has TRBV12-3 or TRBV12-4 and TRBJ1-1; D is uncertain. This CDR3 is CASSLLEAFF. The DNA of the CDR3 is TGTGCCAGCAGTTTGCTTGAAGCTTTCTTT.